Reported below is one T cell receptor (beta chain). This sample was taken from a study of T cell changes during pregnancy in multiple sclerosis. Germline V gives CDR1 MNHEY, CDR2 SMNVEV (reference sequence). The CDR3 consists of 14 residues. V was shortened by 3 bases and J by 0 bases, with 9 bases between the two germline ends. The method was immunoSEQ multiplex PCR; TCRdb's version includes in-frame clones alone and lacks a portion of them. The table records around 35,000 clones, 90% of them present only once. The source material was CD8+ T cells from peripheral blood mononuclear cells, sampled in the first trimester of pregnancy. The V and J genes are TRBV27 and TRBJ2-7; maybe TRBD1 (5 bases). The sequence was obtained from a female donor with multiple sclerosis, enrolled in a pregnancy study. The CDR3 DNA follows: TGTGCCAGCAGTTTTTCAGGGCCCTCCTACGAGCAGTACTTC. This translates into CASSFSGPSYEQYF.